The 10 T cell receptor beta chains below come from one sample, sequenced in a study of breast tumors, draining lymph nodes, adjacent tissues. TCRdb used MiXCR to reprocess the multiplex PCR reads, holding one entry per CDR3 protein. The profile shows around 290,000 distinct CDR3 sequences, around 30% of them singletons. Axillary draining lymph nodes of breast cancer patients supplied the node samples. Sequenced sample: axillary lymph node tissue. The receptors here all came from a female donor with breast cancer. Some clones in this sample may be carry-over from other donors' samples.

This clonotype was seen only a few times. The chain couples TRBV9 to TRBJ2-1; possible D gene TRBD1, 6 bases. The CDR3 runs to 17 residues. Trimming took 4 bases from V and 4 from J, leaving 21 bases between them. CDR1 is SGDLS and CDR2 is YYNGEE in the germline V gene. Here the CDR3 reads CASSQGTTFNYYNEQFF. The CDR3 DNA follows: TGTGCCAGCAGCCAAGGGACAACTTTCAACTATTACAATGAGCAGTTCTTC.

This clonotype has at least ten counts. J is TRBJ2-5 and V is TRBV5-4, with D perhaps matching TRBD1 or TRBD2 (5 bases each). Germline CDR1 SGHNT, CDR2 YYREEE (reference sequence). CDR3 length: 14 amino acids. Trimming took off 2 bases at V and 1 base at J, with 9 bases between the two ends. CDR3 in amino acids: CASSLVGPQETQYF. CDR3 bases: TGTGCCAGCAGCTTAGTGGGACCCCAAGAGACCCAGTACTTC.

Comment on this clonotype: With a much larger clone just one base away, this may be a read error. V gene TRBV6-5 combines with J gene TRBJ2-7, with TRBD1 matching 9 bases. Germline V CDR1 and CDR2: MNHEY, SVGAGI. Trimming at V came to 6 bases and at J to 6 bases, leaving 9 bases not matched to a gene. CDR3 length equals 14 residues. This CDR3 is CASRPGQGGGEQYF. The CDR3 region has the DNA TGTGCCAGCAGACCGGGACAGGGAGGTGGCGAGCAGTACTTC.

The gene calls are TRBV19 and TRBJ1-1; D might be TRBD1 (5 bases). Trimming removed 3 bases at V and 0 bases at J, with 8 bases between. There are 14 residues in the CDR3. Germline-derived CDR1 and CDR2 are LNHDA and SQIVND (reference sequence). CDR3: CASSIGTVNTEAFF. The CDR3 DNA reads as TGTGCCAGTAGTATCGGGACGGTGAACACTGAAGCTTTCTTT.

This clonotype was observed many times. The V and J genes are TRBV7-6 and TRBJ2-1; 11 nucleotides line up with TRBD2. V shed 5 bases, J shed 5 bases, and the junction held 11 bases outside the gene matches. The CDR3 sequence is 17 residues long. CDR1 and CDR2 (germline): SGHVS, FNYEAQ. The CDR3 reads CASSQKTSGTLDNEQFF. The CDR3 nucleotides are TGTGCCAGCAGCCAAAAGACTAGCGGGACCCTTGACAATGAGCAGTTCTTC.

Comments on this clonotype: Germline and junction disagree at one end, which may indicate a read error. The J gene is TRBJ2-5, the V gene TRBV6-5, with no clear D. Germline CDR1 is MNHEY and CDR2 is SVGAGI. The CDR3 is made up of 15 amino acids. The CDR3 DNA reads as TGTGCCGGCAGTCGCTACGTGGGGATACAAGAGACCCAGTACTTC. Protein product: CAGSRYVGIQETQYF.

With respect to this clonotype: This may be a read error: a much more frequent sequence differs by one nucleotide. J is TRBJ2-1 and V is TRBV19; TRBD1 matches 11 bases. The ends lost 2 bases at V and 9 bases at J; junction bases unmatched: 6. This CDR3 is built from 15 residues. CDR1 is LNHDA, CDR2 SQIVND, per germline (reference sequence). CDR3 in DNA: TGTGCCAGTAGTATATGGGACAGGGGGGACAGTGAGCAGTTCTTC. It yields the protein CASSIWDRGDSEQFF.

This clonotype was detected many times. The genes are TRBV24-1 and TRBJ2-1, with TRBD1 matching 8 bases. The CDR3 covers 16 residues. Trimming took 6 bases from V and 2 from J; bases not matched to a gene: 8. CDR1 is KGHDR, CDR2 SFDVKD, per germline. The chain's CDR3 is CATSRSGQDPYNEQFF. In DNA, the CDR3 is TGTGCCACCAGTCGATCGGGACAGGATCCCTACAATGAGCAGTTCTTC.

This clonotype showed up many times. The V and J genes are TRBV4-3 and TRBJ2-3; D may match TRBD1 or TRBD2 (5 bases each). This CDR3 spans 15 amino acids. The V end was cut by 0 bases, the J end by 4 bases, with 11 bases between. CDR1 is LGHNA, CDR2 YSLEER, per germline. The chain's CDR3 is CASSQDLRGADTQYF. The CDR3 nucleotides are TGCGCCAGCAGCCAAGATCTACGAGGGGCAGATACGCAGTATTTT.

This clonotype has at least ten counts. The rearrangement uses TRBV28 and TRBJ1-5; possibly TRBD1 for D (5 bases). This CDR3 has 14 amino acids. Trimming took 5 bases from V and 11 from J, leaving 19 bases between them. CDR1 MDHEN and CDR2 SYDVKM come from the germline V gene. CDR3 in DNA: TGTGCCAGCAGTCCCCAGGGTAAGGGGTTGGCCCAGCATTTT. Protein: CASSPQGKGLAQHF.